This T cell receptor (beta chain) was recorded in a study of cytotoxic CD8 clonotypes in ibrutinib-treated CLL. General study results and limits: Clonality went up at ibrutinib response and then declined back toward baseline at progression.

Sequencing used immunoSEQ multiplex PCR; TCRdb keeps in-frame clones, though not all of them. The repertoire consists of around 310,000 clones, with 80% occurring once and the leading ten covering 5.5% to 8%. V lost 4 bases and J 4 bases, leaving 14 bases between the germline ends. The CDR3 has 15 residues. Looked up from germline, CDR1 is SGDLS and CDR2 is YYNGEE. As to this clone: The antigen remains unidentified.

This specimen consisted of PBMCs, obtained before ibrutinib treatment. The receptor was derived from a human donor with chronic lymphocytic leukemia. The chain combines TRBV9 with TRBJ2-2; tentative D call: TRBD1 (5 bases). The CDR3 is CASSLRQGGTGELFF. As DNA, the CDR3 is TGTGCCAGCAGCTTAAGGCAGGGTGGCACCGGGGAGCTGTTTTTT.